This is a list of T cell receptor beta chains from one sample in a study of shared clonotypes between healthy human individuals. TCRdb's copy holds only in-frame clones and misses some; the assay was immunoSEQ multiplex PCR. The table records 2 million to 2.5 million clones, about 93% of them present only once. Source material: naive CD8+ T cells from PBMCs. Every receptor here comes from a man aged 18 to 29 in good health. Some clones in this sample may be carry-over from other donors' samples. Both conserved end residues are part of each CDR3. Each record gives: D gene, J gene, clone size, V gene, CDR3 DNA, CDR3 protein. The D gene is left open where the match is weak. A clone size is listed for some rows: how often the clone was seen (once, few, many), or a class if it is expanded.

d_gene: TRBD1; j_gene: TRBJ1-1; abundance: few; v_gene: TRBV4-1; CDR3nt: TGCGCCAGCAGCCAGGACAGGGGGGCCACTGAAGCTTTCTTT; CDR3aa: CASSQDRGATEAFF
d_gene: NA; j_gene: TRBJ2-2; abundance: NA; v_gene: TRBV11-2; CDR3nt: TGTGCCAGCAGCCTTAGAGTAAATGGGCGGCTGAACACCGGGGAGCTGTTTTTT; CDR3aa: CASSLRVNGRLNTGELFF
d_gene: TRBD1; j_gene: TRBJ1-5; abundance: NA; v_gene: TRBV27; CDR3nt: TGTGCCAGCAGTCCGGGACAGGGGGGTCAGCCCCAGCATTTT; CDR3aa: CASSPGQGGQPQHF
d_gene: NA; j_gene: TRBJ1-2; abundance: NA; v_gene: TRBV6-1; CDR3nt: TGTGCCAGCAGTGCCCCCGGGAGCGGCTATGGCTACACCTTC; CDR3aa: CASSAPGSGYGYTF
d_gene: TRBD1; j_gene: TRBJ1-2; abundance: NA; v_gene: TRBV29-1; CDR3nt: TGCAGCGTGGAAGGGACAGGGGGAGTCTATGGCTACACCTTC; CDR3aa: CSVEGTGGVYGYTF
d_gene: NA; j_gene: TRBJ1-2; abundance: NA; v_gene: TRBV28; CDR3nt: TGTGCCAGCAGTTCCACCGTTGAGGGGTACTATGGCTACACCTTC; CDR3aa: CASSSTVEGYYGYTF
d_gene: TRBD1; j_gene: TRBJ1-5; abundance: NA; v_gene: TRBV27; CDR3nt: TGTGCCAGCAGTTTGGCGACAGGGGTAAATCAGCCCCAGCATTTT; CDR3aa: CASSLATGVNQPQHF
d_gene: NA; j_gene: TRBJ2-7; abundance: NA; v_gene: TRBV7-9; CDR3nt: TGTGCCAGCAGCTTAGGGGACCCCGGGCCCTACGAGCAGTACTTC; CDR3aa: CASSLGDPGPYEQYF
d_gene: TRBD1; j_gene: TRBJ1-2; abundance: NA; v_gene: TRBV27; CDR3nt: TGTGCCAGCAGCCCGAGGGGGCCTGGCTACACCTTC; CDR3aa: CASSPRGPGYTF
d_gene: NA; j_gene: TRBJ2-7; abundance: NA; v_gene: TRBV5-3; CDR3nt: TGTGCCAGAAGCTTTGGGTCCGGGAGCTCCTACGAGCAGTACTTC; CDR3aa: CARSFGSGSSYEQYF
d_gene: TRBD2; j_gene: TRBJ2-1; abundance: NA; v_gene: TRBV7-9; CDR3nt: TGTGCCAGCAGCTTAGGGACTAGCGGGAAGGTGGATGAGCAGTTCTTC; CDR3aa: CASSLGTSGKVDEQFF
d_gene: NA; j_gene: TRBJ2-1; abundance: NA; v_gene: TRBV11-2; CDR3nt: TGTGCCAGCAGCTTAGCCAGGGGACACAATGAGCAGTTCTTC; CDR3aa: CASSLARGHNEQFF
d_gene: TRBD2; j_gene: TRBJ2-7; abundance: NA; v_gene: TRBV16; CDR3nt: TGTGCCAGCAGCCAGGGACTAGCGCATTACGAGCAGTACTTC; CDR3aa: CASSQGLAHYEQYF
d_gene: NA; j_gene: TRBJ1-2; abundance: NA; v_gene: TRBV30; CDR3nt: TGTGCCTGGAGTGTACTTCCGGGACGAGATTATGGCTACACCTTC; CDR3aa: CAWSVLPGRDYGYTF
d_gene: TRBD2; j_gene: TRBJ2-7; abundance: NA; v_gene: TRBV14; CDR3nt: TGTGCCAGCAGCCAAGTACAAGCCGGGAGGAGAAACGAGCAGTACTTC; CDR3aa: CASSQVQAGRRNEQYF
d_gene: TRBD1; j_gene: TRBJ1-1; abundance: NA; v_gene: TRBV6-5; CDR3nt: TGTGCCAGCGCATCCGGGACAGGGGTCACTGAAGCTTTCTTT; CDR3aa: CASASGTGVTEAFF
d_gene: NA; j_gene: TRBJ2-1; abundance: NA; v_gene: TRBV29-1; CDR3nt: TGCAGCGTTCCAGTAACCACAGGGAGCCCTTTGGAGCAGTTCTTC; CDR3aa: CSVPVTTGSPLEQFF
d_gene: NA; j_gene: TRBJ1-1; abundance: NA; v_gene: TRBV7-3; CDR3nt: TGTGCCAGCAGCTTAAATGGGTTTGATAACACTGAAGCTTTCTTT; CDR3aa: CASSLNGFDNTEAFF
d_gene: TRBD2; j_gene: TRBJ2-7; abundance: NA; v_gene: TRBV4-1; CDR3nt: TGCGCCAGCAGCCAATCGACTAGCGGGACCTTCTACGAGCAGTACTTC; CDR3aa: CASSQSTSGTFYEQYF
d_gene: NA; j_gene: TRBJ2-7; abundance: NA; v_gene: TRBV27; CDR3nt: TGTGCCAGCAGCGCTGAGGGGCTGGGGTACGAGCAGTACTTC; CDR3aa: CASSAEGLGYEQYF
d_gene: NA; j_gene: TRBJ2-3; abundance: NA; v_gene: TRBV2; CDR3nt: TGTGCCAGCAGTGAACGGGGCAGGAGGAGAGATACGCAGTATTTT; CDR3aa: CASSERGRRRDTQYF
d_gene: TRBD1; j_gene: TRBJ2-7; abundance: NA; v_gene: TRBV13; CDR3nt: TGTGCCAGCAGCTCAAGGGCTGGGACAGGGAACTCCTACGAGCAGTACTTC; CDR3aa: CASSSRAGTGNSYEQYF
d_gene: TRBD1; j_gene: TRBJ1-3; abundance: NA; v_gene: TRBV4-1; CDR3nt: TGCGCCAGCAGCCAAGACGGGACAGTCACTGGAAACACCATATATTTT; CDR3aa: CASSQDGTVTGNTIYF
d_gene: TRBD2; j_gene: TRBJ2-5; abundance: NA; v_gene: TRBV2; CDR3nt: TGTGCCAGCAGTCGGTCTGCTAGCGGGGGAGAGACCCAGTACTTC; CDR3aa: CASSRSASGGETQYF
d_gene: NA; j_gene: TRBJ1-5; abundance: NA; v_gene: TRBV19; CDR3nt: TGTGCCAGTAGAAGCCCGATCATCAATCAGCCCCAGCATTTT; CDR3aa: CASRSPIINQPQHF
d_gene: TRBD2; j_gene: TRBJ2-7; abundance: once; v_gene: TRBV27; CDR3nt: TGTGCCAGCAGTGACTCGACTAGCTCCCACGAGCAGTACTTC; CDR3aa: CASSDSTSSHEQYF
d_gene: NA; j_gene: TRBJ1-3; abundance: NA; v_gene: TRBV7-9; CDR3nt: TGTGCCAGCAGCCTACCTGGGTTTGGAGGAAACACCATATATTTT; CDR3aa: CASSLPGFGGNTIYF
d_gene: NA; j_gene: TRBJ2-7; abundance: NA; v_gene: TRBV28; CDR3nt: TGTGCCAGCAGTTTAACCGGGAGCTCCTACGAGCAGTACTTC; CDR3aa: CASSLTGSSYEQYF
d_gene: TRBD1; j_gene: TRBJ1-1; abundance: NA; v_gene: TRBV9; CDR3nt: TGTGCCAGCAGCGTAGGGGCGACAGGGGTCGTCGACACTGAAGCTTTCTTT; CDR3aa: CASSVGATGVVDTEAFF
d_gene: NA; j_gene: TRBJ2-2; abundance: NA; v_gene: TRBV5-1; CDR3nt: TGCGCCAGCAGCCCGGATGGCGGGGCCCCCGGGGAGCTGTTTTTT; CDR3aa: CASSPDGGAPGELFF
d_gene: TRBD1; j_gene: TRBJ1-2; abundance: NA; v_gene: TRBV10-3; CDR3nt: TGTGCCATCAGTGAAGGGCAGGGGGCCGACTATGGCTACACCTTC; CDR3aa: CAISEGQGADYGYTF
d_gene: NA; j_gene: TRBJ2-1; abundance: NA; v_gene: TRBV19; CDR3nt: TGTGCCAGTAGTATTACGGGTTTTGGTGAGCAGTTCTTC; CDR3aa: CASSITGFGEQFF
d_gene: TRBD1; j_gene: TRBJ1-2; abundance: NA; v_gene: TRBV18; CDR3nt: TGTGCCAGCTCACCCAGAAAGGGACAGGGCGAAAACTATGGCTACACCTTC; CDR3aa: CASSPRKGQGENYGYTF
d_gene: NA; j_gene: TRBJ2-7; abundance: NA; v_gene: TRBV7-2; CDR3nt: TGTGCCAGCAGCGCCTGGGGGGGGGCCTCCTACGAGCAGTACTTC; CDR3aa: CASSAWGGASYEQYF